This TCR beta chain is from a study of spatial heterogeneity in lung cancer (dated 2019 in TCRdb). Broadly, across the study: Beta-chain transcripts were consistently detected in greater numbers than alpha-chain transcripts, which likely reflects a higher abundance of beta-chain transcripts. A strong correlation was found between TCR transcript counts in tumor regions and a T cell transcriptional module score from matched bulk RNA-seq. At surgery, both alpha and beta chains were TCR-sequenced in over 200 tumor regions, 63 to 65 matched nontumor lung samples and 56 PBMC samples. In non-small cell lung cancer, the study quantitatively compared TCR alpha and beta repertoires across several tumor regions, matched nontumor lung, and blood. Nonsynonymous mutation counts, determined by whole-exome sequencing of tumor tissue, were related to features of the TCR repertoire. In the raw uncorrected reads, each unique combination of TCR and UMI appeared on average more than ten times. Study-level results and caveats: The number of expanded intratumoral alpha and beta TCRs correlated with the tumor nonsynonymous mutation count. Additional single-cell paired TCR alpha and beta sequencing was considered necessary to confirm, at a functional level, the hypothesis that regional TCRs recognize regional mutations. TCR-seq was estimated to cover only 6.5% to 9% of tumor T cells for alpha chains and around 13% for beta chains. Counts of ubiquitous and regional expanded TCRs correlated with counts of ubiquitous and regional nonsynonymous mutations, respectively.

This specimen's time point label, per the study, means: sample taken at primary tumor resection. Samples were obtained from around 72 patients with early-stage, untreated non-small cell lung cancer from the lung TRACERx cohort. TCR sequencing used whole RNA extracted from tumor and nontumor lung tissue, or from cryopreserved PBMC samples, without cell sorting. Only patients with enough RNA available from two or more tumor regions were chosen for TCR sequencing. Before selection, tumor and adjacent nontumor lung specimens were reviewed by a lung pathologist. Libraries were built with 5' RACE. Instrument on record: NextSeq 500. In the TCR library protocol, a unique molecular identifier was attached to each TCR cDNA molecule so that PCR and sequencing errors could be corrected. As for the original processing: TCR identification, UMI-based error correction and CDR3 extraction were performed with Decombinator tools. TCRs above a frequency of 2 per 1,000, corresponding to the top 1% of the tumor frequency distribution, were defined as expanded. Expanded tumor TCRs statistically deemed absent (corrected P<0.05) from at least one tumor region were classed as regional, and all other expanded tumor TCRs were classed as ubiquitous. Each repertoire was subsampled 100 times to 5,000 TCRs, after which Renyi diversity was computed with the R vegan package. To build CDR3 similarity networks, amino acid triplet string-kernel similarity was used, and CDR3s were connected when their pairwise similarity was above 0.82. TCRdb took the public reads, trimmed them with fastp at Q25, ran MiXCR for clone calling and kept in-frame beta chains. Every CDR3 protein is listed once, alongside the most common genes and DNA of its rows. V and J calls and clone size were set by TCRdb, not the authors. The sample table contains about 100,000 distinct CDR3 sequences; only one count was recorded for around 4.8% of them. In total, the top ten clones hold about 20% of the sample.

For this clonotype: Its antigen target is currently unknown. Nothing much larger sits one base from this clone, and base qualities are not available.

According to the germline V gene, CDR1 reads MNHEY and CDR2 reads SVGEGT. The germline V end is reduced by 10 bases and the J end by 4 bases; junction bases left unmatched: 7. The CDR3 runs 12 amino acids, cysteine and phenylalanine included. This entry keeps only the CDR3 DNA: 36 bases, framed from base 1. The sequencing here drew on lung tumor tissue, taken at surgery. This clonotype was obtained from a male donor with early-stage non-small cell lung cancer. The chain employs TRBV6-2 or TRBV6-3 and TRBJ2-7, with 7 bases aligning to TRBD2. The CDR3 region reads CATGRGAYEQYF. The bases are TGTGCCACGGGGAGGGGCGCGTACGAGCAGTACTTC.